This T cell receptor beta chain was documented in a study of cytomegalovirus exposure and HLA in healthy donors. The CDR3 sequence is 14 residues long. CDR1 and CDR2 (germline): SGHRS, YFSETQ. V lost 3 bases, J lost 4 bases, and 5 bases stayed unmatched. Clones were sequenced by immunoSEQ multiplex PCR, and TCRdb holds only the in-frame ones, with some missing. The data contain roughly 150,000 clones, around 96% of them singletons. The receptor was isolated from a woman younger than 30 in good health and CMV-seronegative. The specimen was PBMCs. The chain couples TRBV5-1 to TRBJ2-7; the match to TRBD1 covers 9 bases. CDR3 sequence: CASSYGTGTYEQYF. CDR3 nucleotides: TGCGCCAGCAGCTACGGGACAGGGACTTACGAGCAGTACTTC.